This T cell receptor beta chain was recovered during a study of blood T cell repertoires in COVID-19. At the level of the study: Material from acute and convalescent COVID-19 was sourced from the United States, Italy and Spain.

The ends were cut back, 4 bases at V and 3 bases at J, with 9 bases in the middle. The CDR3 covers 13 residues. The V gene's germline CDR1 is SNHLY and CDR2 FYNNEI. In the study's own analysis: Estimates of nucleated cell counts were drawn from the amplification of reference gene primers. The method was immunoSEQ multiplex PCR; TCRdb's version includes in-frame clones alone and lacks a portion of them. That table supplies the V and J calls and clone size; D and trimming were determined from the DNA. The sample records over 15,000 clones, approximately 89% being singletons. The chain has TRBV2 and TRBJ1-1, with D possibly matching TRBD1 (5 bases). Sequencing was done on a sample of peripheral blood. The sequence was collected from a human donor in a cohort sampled during active COVID-19. CDR3 DNA: TGTGCCAGCAGTGGTCGGGGGTACACTGAAGCTTTCTTT. This encodes CASSGRGYTEAFF. The full variable domain, completed using reference TRBV2 and TRBJ1-1, is EPEVTQTPSHQVTQMGQEVILRCVPISNHLYFYWYRQILGQKVEFLVSFYNNEISEKSEIFDDQFSVERPDGSNFTLKIRSTKLEDSAMYFCASSGRGYTEAFFGQGTRLTVV.